The T cell receptor beta chain under discussion was sequenced for a study of cytomegalovirus exposure and HLA in healthy donors. Germline CDR1 MNHEY, CDR2 SMNVEV (reference sequence). This CDR3 region has 15 residues. V lost 3 bases to trimming and J lost 3 bases, with 15 bases between them. Amplification used 60 Vbeta primers and 13 Jbeta primers. Here immunoSEQ multiplex PCR was the method, and the copy in TCRdb shows in-frame clones only, minus some. Of some 100,000 clones listed, roughly 75% are singletons. Points from the study as a whole: Later analysis identified several of the most significant clusters that appeared linked to common viral pathogens.

On this clone: No antigen is known for it.

The sequencing sample was made of PBMCs. This receptor was obtained from a woman aged 18-29 years in good health and CMV-seropositive. The chain joins TRBV27 to TRBJ2-7; a possible D gene is TRBD1 (7 bases). The CDR3 sequence is CASSLGSGGNYEQYF. DNA of the CDR3: TGTGCCAGCAGTTTGGGGTCAGGGGGGAACTACGAGCAGTACTTC.